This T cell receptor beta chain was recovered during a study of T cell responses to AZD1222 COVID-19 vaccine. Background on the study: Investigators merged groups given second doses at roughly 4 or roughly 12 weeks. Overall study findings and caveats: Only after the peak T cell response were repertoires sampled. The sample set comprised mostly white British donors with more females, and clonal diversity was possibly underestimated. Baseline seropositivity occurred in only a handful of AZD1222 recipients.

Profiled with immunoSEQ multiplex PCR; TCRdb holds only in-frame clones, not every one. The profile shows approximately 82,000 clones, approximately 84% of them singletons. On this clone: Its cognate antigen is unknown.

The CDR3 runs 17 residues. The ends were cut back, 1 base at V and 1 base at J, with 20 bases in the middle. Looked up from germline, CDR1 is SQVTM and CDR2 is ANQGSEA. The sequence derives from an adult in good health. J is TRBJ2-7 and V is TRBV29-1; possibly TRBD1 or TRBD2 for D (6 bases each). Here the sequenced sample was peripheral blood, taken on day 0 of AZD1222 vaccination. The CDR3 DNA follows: TGCAGCGTTGAAGGGTGGCCAGGGGCGGAGGGTTCCTACGAGCAGTACTTC. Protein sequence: CSVEGWPGAEGSYEQYF.